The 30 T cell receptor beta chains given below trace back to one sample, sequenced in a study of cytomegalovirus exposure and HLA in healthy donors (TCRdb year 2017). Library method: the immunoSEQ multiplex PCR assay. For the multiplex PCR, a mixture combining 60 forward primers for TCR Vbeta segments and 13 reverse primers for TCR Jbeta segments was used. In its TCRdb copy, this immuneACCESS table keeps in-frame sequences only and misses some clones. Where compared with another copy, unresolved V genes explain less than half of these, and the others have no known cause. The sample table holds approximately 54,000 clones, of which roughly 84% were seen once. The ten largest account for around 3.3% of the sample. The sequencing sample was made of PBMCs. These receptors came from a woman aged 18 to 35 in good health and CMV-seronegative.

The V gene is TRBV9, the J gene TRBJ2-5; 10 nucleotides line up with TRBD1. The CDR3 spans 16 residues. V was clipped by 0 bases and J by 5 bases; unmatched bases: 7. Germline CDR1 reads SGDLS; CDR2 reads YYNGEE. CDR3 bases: TGTGCCAGCAGCGTAGCTCCGACAGGGGGCTTTGAGACCCAGTACTTC. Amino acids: CASSVAPTGGFETQYF.

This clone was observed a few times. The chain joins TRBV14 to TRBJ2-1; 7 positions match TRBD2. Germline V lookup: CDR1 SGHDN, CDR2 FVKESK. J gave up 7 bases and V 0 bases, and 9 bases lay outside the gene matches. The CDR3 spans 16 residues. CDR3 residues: CASSQDRALAVNEQFF. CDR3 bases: TGTGCCAGCAGCCAAGATCGGGCTCTAGCGGTTAATGAGCAGTTCTTC.

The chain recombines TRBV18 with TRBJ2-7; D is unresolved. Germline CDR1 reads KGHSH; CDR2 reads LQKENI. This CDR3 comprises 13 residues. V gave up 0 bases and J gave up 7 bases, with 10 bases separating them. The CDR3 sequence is CASSPPNRGEQYF. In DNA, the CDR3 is TGTGCCAGCTCACCACCGAATAGAGGAGAGCAGTACTTC. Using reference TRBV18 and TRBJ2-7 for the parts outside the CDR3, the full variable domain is NAGVMQNPRHLVRRRGQEARLRCSPMKGHSHVYWYRQLPEEGLKFMVYLQKENIIDESGMPKERFSAEFPKEGPSILRIQQVVRGDSAAYFCASSPPNRGEQYFGPGTRLTVT.

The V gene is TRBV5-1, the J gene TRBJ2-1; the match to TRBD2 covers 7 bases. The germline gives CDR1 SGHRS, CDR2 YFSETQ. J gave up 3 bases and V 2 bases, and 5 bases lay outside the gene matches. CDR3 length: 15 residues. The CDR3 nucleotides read TGCGCCAGCAGCTTTCGGGGGGTGGGCTACAATGAGCAGTTCTTC. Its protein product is CASSFRGVGYNEQFF.

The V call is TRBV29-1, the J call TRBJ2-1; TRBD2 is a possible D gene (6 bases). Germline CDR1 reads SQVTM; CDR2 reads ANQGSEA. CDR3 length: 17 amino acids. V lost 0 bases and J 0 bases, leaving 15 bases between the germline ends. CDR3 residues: CSVEDPGLLSSYNEQFF. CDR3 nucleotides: TGCAGCGTTGAAGATCCGGGACTCCTAAGCTCCTACAATGAGCAGTTCTTC.

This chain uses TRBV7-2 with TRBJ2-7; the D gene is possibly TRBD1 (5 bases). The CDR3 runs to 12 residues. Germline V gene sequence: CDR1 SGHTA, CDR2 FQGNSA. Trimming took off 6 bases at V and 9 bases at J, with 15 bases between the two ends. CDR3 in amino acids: CASSRDSGWQYF. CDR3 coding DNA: TGTGCCAGCAGTCGAGACAGTGGGTGGCAGTACTTC.

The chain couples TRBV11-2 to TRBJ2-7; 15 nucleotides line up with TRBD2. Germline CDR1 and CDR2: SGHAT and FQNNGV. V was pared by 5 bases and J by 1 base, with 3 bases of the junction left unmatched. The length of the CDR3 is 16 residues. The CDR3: CASSRTSGRESYEQYF. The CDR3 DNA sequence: TGTGCCAGCAGCCGGACTAGCGGGAGGGAATCCTACGAGCAGTACTTC.

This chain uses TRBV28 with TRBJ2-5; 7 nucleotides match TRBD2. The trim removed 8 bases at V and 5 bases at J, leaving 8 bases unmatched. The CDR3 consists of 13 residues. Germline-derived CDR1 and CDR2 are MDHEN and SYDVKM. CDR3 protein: CASSGEGRETQYF. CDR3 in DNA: TGTGCCAGCTCCGGGGAGGGGCGCGAGACCCAGTACTTC. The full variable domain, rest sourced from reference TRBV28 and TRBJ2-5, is DVKVTQSSRYLVKRTGEKVFLECVQDMDHENMFWYRQDPGLGLRLIYFSYDVKMKEKGDIPEGYSVSREKKERFSLILESASTNQTSMYLCASSGEGRETQYFGPGTRLLVL.

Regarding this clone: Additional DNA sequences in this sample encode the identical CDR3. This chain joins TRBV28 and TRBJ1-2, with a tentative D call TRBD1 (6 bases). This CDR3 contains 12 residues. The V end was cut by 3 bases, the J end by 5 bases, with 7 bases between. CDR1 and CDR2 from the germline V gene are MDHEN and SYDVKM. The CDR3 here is CASSLRGYGYTF. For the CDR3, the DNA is TGTGCCAGCAGTTTGAGGGGGTATGGCTACACCTTC.

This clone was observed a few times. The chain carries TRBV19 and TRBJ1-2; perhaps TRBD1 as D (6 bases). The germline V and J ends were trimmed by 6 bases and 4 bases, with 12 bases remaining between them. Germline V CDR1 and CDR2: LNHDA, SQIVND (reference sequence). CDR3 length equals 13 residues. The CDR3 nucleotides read TGTGCCAGTAGGACTACAGGGATCTATGGCTACACCTTC. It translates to CASRTTGIYGYTF.

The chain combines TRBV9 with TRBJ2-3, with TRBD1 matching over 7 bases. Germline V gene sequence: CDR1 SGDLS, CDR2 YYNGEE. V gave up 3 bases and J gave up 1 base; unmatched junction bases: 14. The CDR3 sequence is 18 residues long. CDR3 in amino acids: CASSEPLGTVVGTDTQYF. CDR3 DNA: TGTGCCAGCAGCGAACCCCTCGGGACAGTGGTGGGCACAGATACGCAGTATTTT.

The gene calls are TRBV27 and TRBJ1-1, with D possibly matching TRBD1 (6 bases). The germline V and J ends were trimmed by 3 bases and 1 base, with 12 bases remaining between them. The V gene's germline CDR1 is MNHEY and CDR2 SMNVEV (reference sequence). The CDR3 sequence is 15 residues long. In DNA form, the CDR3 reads TGTGCCAGCAGTTTGGGGGCAGGGAAGAACACTGAAGCTTTCTTT. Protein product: CASSLGAGKNTEAFF.

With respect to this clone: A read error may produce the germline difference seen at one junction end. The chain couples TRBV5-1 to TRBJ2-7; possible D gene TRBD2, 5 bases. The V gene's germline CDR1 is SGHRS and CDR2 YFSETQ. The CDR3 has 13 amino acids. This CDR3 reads CASSLELAYEQYF. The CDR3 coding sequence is TGCGCCAGCAGTTTGGAACTAGCCTACGAGCAGTACTTC.

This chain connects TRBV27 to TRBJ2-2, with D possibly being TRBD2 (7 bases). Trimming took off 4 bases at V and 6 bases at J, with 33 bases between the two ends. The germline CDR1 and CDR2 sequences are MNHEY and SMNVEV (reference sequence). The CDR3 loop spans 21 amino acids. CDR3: CASSSYLHPRGGELVPGELFF. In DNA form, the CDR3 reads TGTGCCAGCAGTTCCTACCTTCACCCTAGGGGGGGGGAATTGGTCCCCGGGGAGCTGTTTTTT.

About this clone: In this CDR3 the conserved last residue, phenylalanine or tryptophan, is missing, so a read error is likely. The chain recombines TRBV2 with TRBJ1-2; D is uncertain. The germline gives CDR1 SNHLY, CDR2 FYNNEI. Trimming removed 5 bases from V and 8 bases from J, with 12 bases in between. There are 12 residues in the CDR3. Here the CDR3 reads CASSLGQEGYTL. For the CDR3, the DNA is TGTGCCAGCAGTCTCGGCCAGGAAGGCTACACCCTC.

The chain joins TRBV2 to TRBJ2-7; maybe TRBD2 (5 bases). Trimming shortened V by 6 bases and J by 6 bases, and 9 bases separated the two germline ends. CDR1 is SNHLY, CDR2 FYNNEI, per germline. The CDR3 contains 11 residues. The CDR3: CASSEEVEQYF. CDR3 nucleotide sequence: TGTGCCAGCAGCGAGGAGGTCGAGCAGTACTTC.

The CDR3 sequence is CASSVAVSPRSTEAFF. The CDR3, as DNA: TGTGCCAGCAGCGTAGCTGTCAGCCCTAGGAGCACTGAAGCTTTCTTT. This chain connects TRBV9 to TRBJ1-1; D remains unclear. Trimming took off 0 bases at V and 4 bases at J, with 16 bases between the two ends. This CDR3 is 16 amino acids long. The germline V gene encodes CDR1 SGDLS and CDR2 YYNGEE.

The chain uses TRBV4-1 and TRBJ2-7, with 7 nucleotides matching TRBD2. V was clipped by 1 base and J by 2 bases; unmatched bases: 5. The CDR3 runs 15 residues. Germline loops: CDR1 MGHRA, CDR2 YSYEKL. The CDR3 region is CASSQVSAGPYEQYF. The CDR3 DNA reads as TGCGCCAGCAGCCAAGTCTCAGCGGGACCCTACGAGCAGTACTTC.

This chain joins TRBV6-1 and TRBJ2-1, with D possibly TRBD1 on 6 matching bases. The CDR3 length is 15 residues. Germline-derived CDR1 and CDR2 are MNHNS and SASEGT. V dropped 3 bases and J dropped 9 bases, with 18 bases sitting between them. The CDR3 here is CASSDTGGTSAEQFF. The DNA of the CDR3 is TGTGCCAGCAGTGACACGGGTGGGACATCCGCTGAGCAGTTCTTC.

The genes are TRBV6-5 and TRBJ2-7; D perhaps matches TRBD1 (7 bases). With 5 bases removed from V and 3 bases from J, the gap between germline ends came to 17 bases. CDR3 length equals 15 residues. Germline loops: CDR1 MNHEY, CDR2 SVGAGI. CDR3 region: CASSRPTGTYYEQYF. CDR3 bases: TGTGCCAGCAGTCGACCGACAGGGACTTACTACGAGCAGTACTTC.

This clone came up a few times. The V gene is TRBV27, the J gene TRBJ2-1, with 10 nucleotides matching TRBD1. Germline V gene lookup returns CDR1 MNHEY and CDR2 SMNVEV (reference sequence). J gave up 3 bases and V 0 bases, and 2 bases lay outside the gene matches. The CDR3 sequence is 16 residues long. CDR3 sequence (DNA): TGTGCCAGCAGTTTATCCGGGACAGGGGTCTACAATGAGCAGTTCTTC. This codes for CASSLSGTGVYNEQFF.

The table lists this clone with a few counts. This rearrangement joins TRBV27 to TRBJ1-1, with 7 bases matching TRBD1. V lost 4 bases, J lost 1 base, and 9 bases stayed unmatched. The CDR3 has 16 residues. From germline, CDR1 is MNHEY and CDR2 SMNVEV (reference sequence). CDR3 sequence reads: CASSSLPGQWNTEAFF. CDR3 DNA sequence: TGTGCCAGCAGTTCCCTCCCGGGACAGTGGAACACTGAAGCTTTCTTT.

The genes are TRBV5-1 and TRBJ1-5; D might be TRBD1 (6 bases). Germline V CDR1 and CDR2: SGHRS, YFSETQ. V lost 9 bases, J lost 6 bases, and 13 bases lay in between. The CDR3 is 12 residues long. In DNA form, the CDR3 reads TGCGCCACCAAAGCAGGGGTTCAGCCCCAGCATTTT. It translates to CATKAGVQPQHF.

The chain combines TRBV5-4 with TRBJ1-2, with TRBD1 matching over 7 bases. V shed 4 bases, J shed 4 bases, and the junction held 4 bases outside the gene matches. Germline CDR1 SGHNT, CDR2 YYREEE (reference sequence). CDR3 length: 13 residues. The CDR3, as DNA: TGTGCCAGCAGCCTAGACAGGGCCTATGGCTACACCTTC. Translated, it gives CASSLDRAYGYTF.

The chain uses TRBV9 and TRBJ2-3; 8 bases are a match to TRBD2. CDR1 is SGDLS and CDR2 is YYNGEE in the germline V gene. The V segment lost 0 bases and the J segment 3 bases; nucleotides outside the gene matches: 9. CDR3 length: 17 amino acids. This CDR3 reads CASSVGPSGPPTDTQYF. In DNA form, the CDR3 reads TGTGCCAGCAGCGTAGGACCTAGCGGGCCACCGACAGATACGCAGTATTTT.

The CDR3 nucleotides read TGTGCCAGCAGGCCCGACAGCTACCAGCCCCAGCATTTT. This gives the protein CASRPDSYQPQHF. V is TRBV28 and J is TRBJ1-5; D possibly corresponds to TRBD1 (5 bases). The V gene's germline CDR1 is MDHEN and CDR2 SYDVKM. The V end was cut by 6 bases, the J end by 7 bases, with 13 bases between. The CDR3 is 13 amino acids. Full variable domain (missing parts from reference TRBV28 and TRBJ1-5): DVKVTQSSRYLVKRTGEKVFLECVQDMDHENMFWYRQDPGLGLRLIYFSYDVKMKEKGDIPEGYSVSREKKERFSLILESASTNQTSMYLCASRPDSYQPQHFGDGTRLSIL.

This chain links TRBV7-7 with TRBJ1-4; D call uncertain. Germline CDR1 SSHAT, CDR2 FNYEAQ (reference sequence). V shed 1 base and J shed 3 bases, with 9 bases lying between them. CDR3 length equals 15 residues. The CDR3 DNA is TGTGCCAGCAGCTTAGGCGGTGGATCTAATGAAAAACTGTTTTTT. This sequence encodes CASSLGGGSNEKLFF.

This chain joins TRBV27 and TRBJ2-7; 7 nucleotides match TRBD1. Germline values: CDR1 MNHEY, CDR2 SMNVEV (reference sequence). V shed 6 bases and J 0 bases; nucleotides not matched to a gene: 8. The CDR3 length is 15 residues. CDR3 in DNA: TGTGCCAGCAGCCAGGGGGAGAGCGGCTCCTACGAGCAGTACTTC. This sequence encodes CASSQGESGSYEQYF.

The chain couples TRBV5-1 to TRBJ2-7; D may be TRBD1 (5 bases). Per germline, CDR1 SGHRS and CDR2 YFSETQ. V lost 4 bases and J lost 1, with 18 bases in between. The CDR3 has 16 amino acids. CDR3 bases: TGCGCCAGCAGCGTTGGACCTGGGGCAGGGTCCTACGAGCAGTACTTC. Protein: CASSVGPGAGSYEQYF.

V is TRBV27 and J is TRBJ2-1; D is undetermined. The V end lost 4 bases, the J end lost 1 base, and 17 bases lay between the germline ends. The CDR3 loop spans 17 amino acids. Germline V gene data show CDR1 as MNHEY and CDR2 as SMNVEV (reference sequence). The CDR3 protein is CASSSYLGRPSYNEQFF. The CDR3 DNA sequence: TGTGCCAGCAGTTCCTATCTCGGCAGGCCGTCCTACAATGAGCAGTTCTTC.